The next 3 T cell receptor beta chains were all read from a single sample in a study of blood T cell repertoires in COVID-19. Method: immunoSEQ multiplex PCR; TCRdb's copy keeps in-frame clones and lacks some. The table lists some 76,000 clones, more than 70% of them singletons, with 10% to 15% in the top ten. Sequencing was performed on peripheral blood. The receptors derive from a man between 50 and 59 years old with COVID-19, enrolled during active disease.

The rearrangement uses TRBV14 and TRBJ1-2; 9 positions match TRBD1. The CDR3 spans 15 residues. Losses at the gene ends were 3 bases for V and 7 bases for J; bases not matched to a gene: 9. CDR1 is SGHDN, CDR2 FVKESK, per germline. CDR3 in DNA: TGTGCCAGCAGCCAGAATACAGGGGGCGCCGGTGGCTACACCTTC. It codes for CASSQNTGGAGGYTF. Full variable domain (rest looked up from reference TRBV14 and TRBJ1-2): EAGVTQFPSHSVIEKGQTVTLRCDPISGHDNLYWYRRVMGKEIKFLLHFVKESKQDESGMPNNRFLAERTGGTYSTLKVQPAELEDSGVYFCASSQNTGGAGGYTFGSGTRLTVV.

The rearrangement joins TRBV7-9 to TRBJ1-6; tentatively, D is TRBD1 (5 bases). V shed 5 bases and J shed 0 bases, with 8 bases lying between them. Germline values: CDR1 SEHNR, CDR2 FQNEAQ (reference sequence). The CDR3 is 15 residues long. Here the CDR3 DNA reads TGTGCCAGCAGCGACAGTAGCTCCTATAATTCACCCCTCCACTTT. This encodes CASSDSSSYNSPLHF.

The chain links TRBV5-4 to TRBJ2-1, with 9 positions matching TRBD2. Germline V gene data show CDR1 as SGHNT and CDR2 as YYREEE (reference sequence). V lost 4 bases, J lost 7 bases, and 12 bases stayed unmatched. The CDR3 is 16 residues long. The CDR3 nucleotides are TGTGCCAGCAGCATTGAGAGGGCTAGCGGGAAGAATGAGCAGTTCTTC. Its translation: CASSIERASGKNEQFF.